This TCR beta chain was recovered during a study of cytomegalovirus exposure and HLA in healthy donors. Whole-study results and caveats: In a later analysis, productive TCRs from donors in an Asian-associated ancestry cluster reportedly carried fewer N-insertions than the cohort mean. The authors reported that TCR beta sequences could predict HLA-A and HLA-B alleles. These predictions were accurate for most subjects in the first cohort. Cytomegalovirus association was assigned to about 150 TCR beta chains.

The donors (healthy individuals) were bone marrow donors. Germline assignment: CDR1 SNHLY and CDR2 FYNNEI. This CDR3 region has 16 residues. V lost 5 bases to trimming and J lost 2 bases; unmatched junction nucleotides: 10. PCR was performed using 60 Vbeta and 13 Jbeta primers. The protocol was immunoSEQ multiplex PCR, while the TCRdb copy is restricted to in-frame clones and leaves out a portion. This table has approximately 180,000 clones, approximately 70% appearing once. With respect to this clone: What it recognizes is unknown.

Sequenced sample: PBMCs. The TCR sequence derives from a woman aged 30 to 39 in good health and CMV-seronegative. J is TRBJ2-3 and V is TRBV2; 7 bases fit TRBD1. CDR3 nucleotides: TGTGCCAGCAGTCTTGGGACAGTCTGGTCCACAGATACGCAGTATTTT. This codes for CASSLGTVWSTDTQYF.